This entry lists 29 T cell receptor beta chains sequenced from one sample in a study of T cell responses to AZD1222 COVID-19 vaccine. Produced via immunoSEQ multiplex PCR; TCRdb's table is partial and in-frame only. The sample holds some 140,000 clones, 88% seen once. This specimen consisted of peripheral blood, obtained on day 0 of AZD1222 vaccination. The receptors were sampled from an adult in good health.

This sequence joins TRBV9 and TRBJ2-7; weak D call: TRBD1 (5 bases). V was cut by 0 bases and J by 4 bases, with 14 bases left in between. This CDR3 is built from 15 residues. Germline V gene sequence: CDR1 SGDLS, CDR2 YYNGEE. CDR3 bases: TGTGCCAGCAGCGTAGGGCAGGGCCCTGTGTACGAGCAGTACTTC. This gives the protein CASSVGQGPVYEQYF.

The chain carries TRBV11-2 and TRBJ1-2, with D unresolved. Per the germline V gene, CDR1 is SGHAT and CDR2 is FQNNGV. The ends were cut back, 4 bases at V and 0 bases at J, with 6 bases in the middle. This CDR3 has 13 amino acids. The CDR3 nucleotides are TGTGCCAGCAGCTCCGCAACTAACTATGGCTACACCTTC. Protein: CASSSATNYGYTF.

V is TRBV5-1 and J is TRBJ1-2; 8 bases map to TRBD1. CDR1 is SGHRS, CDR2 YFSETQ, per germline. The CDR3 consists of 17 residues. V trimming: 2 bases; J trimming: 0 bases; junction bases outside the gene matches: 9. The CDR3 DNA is TGCGCCAGCAGCTTTGGAGGGACAGGAGCCACTAACTATGGCTACACCTTC. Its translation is CASSFGGTGATNYGYTF.

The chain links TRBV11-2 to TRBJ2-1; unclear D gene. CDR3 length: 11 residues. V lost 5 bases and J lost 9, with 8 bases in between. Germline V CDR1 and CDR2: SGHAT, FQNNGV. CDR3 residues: CASSQQVEQFF. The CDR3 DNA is TGTGCCAGCAGCCAGCAAGTTGAGCAGTTCTTC.

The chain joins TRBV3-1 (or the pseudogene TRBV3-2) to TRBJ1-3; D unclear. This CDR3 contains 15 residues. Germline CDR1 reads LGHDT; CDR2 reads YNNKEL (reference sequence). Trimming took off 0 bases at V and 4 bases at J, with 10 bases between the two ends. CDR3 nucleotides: TGTGCCAGCAGCCAAGATTTGGCAGGCGGAAACACCATATATTTT. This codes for CASSQDLAGGNTIYF.

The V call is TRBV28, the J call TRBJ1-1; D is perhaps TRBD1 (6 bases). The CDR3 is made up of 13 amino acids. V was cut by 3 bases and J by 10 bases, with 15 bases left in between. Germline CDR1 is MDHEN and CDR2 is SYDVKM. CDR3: CASSFLSGDRAFF. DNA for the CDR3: TGTGCCAGCAGTTTCCTGTCAGGGGATAGAGCTTTCTTT.

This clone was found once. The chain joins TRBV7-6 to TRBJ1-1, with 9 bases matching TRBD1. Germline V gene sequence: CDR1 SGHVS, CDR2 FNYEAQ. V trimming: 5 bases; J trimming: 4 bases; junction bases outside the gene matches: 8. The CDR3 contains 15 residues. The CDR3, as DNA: TGTGCCAGCAGCCAGGGGACAGGGATACGCACTGAAGCTTTCTTT. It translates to CASSQGTGIRTEAFF.

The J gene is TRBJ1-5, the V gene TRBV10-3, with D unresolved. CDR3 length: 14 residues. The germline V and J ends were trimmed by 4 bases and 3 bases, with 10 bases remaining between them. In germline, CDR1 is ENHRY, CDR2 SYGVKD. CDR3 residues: CAISGDGDNQPQHF. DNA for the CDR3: TGTGCCATCAGTGGTGACGGGGACAATCAGCCCCAGCATTTT.

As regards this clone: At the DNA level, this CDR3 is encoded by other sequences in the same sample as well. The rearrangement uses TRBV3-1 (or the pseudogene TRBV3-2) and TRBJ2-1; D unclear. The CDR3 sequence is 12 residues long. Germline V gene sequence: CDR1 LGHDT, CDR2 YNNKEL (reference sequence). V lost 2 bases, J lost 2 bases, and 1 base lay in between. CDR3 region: CASSQPYNEQFF. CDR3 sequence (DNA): TGTGCCAGCAGCCAACCCTACAATGAGCAGTTCTTC.

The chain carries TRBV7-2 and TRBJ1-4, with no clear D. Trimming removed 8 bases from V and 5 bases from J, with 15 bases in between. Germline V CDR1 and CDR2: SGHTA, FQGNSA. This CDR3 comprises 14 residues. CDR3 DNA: TGTGCCAGCGGGCCCGGAGTGATGAATGAAAAACTGTTTTTT. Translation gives CASGPGVMNEKLFF.

The CDR3 nucleotides are TGTGCCAGTACGACGGTTAACTATGGCTACACCTTC. Translation: CASTTVNYGYTF. The chain has TRBV6-5 and TRBJ1-2; no firm D call. Germline V gives CDR1 MNHEY, CDR2 SVGAGI. Trimming cost V 9 bases and J 1 base, with 9 bases left between them. The CDR3 runs 12 residues.

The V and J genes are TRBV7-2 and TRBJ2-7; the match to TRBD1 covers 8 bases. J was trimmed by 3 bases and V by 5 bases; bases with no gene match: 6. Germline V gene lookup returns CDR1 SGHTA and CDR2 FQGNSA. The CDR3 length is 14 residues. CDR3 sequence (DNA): TGTGCCAGCAGCCCTAGACAGGGGAACTACGAGCAGTACTTC. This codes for CASSPRQGNYEQYF.

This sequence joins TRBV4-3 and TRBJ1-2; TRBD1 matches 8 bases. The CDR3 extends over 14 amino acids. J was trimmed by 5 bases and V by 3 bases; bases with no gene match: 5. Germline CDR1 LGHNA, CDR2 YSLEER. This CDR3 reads CASSQGTGVYGYTF. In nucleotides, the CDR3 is TGCGCCAGCAGCCAGGGGACAGGCGTGTATGGCTACACCTTC.

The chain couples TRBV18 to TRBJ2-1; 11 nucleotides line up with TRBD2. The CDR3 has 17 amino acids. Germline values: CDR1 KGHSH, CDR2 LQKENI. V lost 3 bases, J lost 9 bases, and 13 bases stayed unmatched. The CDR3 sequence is CASSPQNARLAGPEQFF. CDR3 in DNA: TGTGCCAGCTCACCTCAAAACGCCCGACTAGCGGGGCCTGAGCAGTTCTTC.

The CDR3 reads CASSETTGLGNTIYF. The CDR3 region has the DNA TGTGCCAGCAGTGAGACCACAGGGCTTGGAAACACCATATATTTT. The chain is built from TRBV6-1 and TRBJ1-3; perhaps TRBD1 as D (6 bases). The germline V and J ends were trimmed by 3 bases and 3 bases, with 12 bases remaining between them. This CDR3 is built from 15 residues. The germline CDR1 and CDR2 sequences are MNHNS and SASEGT.

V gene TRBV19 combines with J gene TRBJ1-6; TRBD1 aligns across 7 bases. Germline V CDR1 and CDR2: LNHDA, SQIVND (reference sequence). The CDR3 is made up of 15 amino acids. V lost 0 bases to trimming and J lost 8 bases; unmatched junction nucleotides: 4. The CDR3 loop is CASSIDNRGYSPLHF. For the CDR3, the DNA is TGTGCCAGTAGTATAGACAACAGGGGATATTCACCCCTCCACTTT.

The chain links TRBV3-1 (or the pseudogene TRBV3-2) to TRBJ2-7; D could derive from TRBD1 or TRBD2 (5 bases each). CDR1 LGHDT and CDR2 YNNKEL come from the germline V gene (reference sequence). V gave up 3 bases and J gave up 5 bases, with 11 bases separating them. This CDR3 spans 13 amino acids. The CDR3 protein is CASSHQGVHEQYF. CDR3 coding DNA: TGTGCCAGCAGCCACCAGGGAGTCCACGAGCAGTACTTC.

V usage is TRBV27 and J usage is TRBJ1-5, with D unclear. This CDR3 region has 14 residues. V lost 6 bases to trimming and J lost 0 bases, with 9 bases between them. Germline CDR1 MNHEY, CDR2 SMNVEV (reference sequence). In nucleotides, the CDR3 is TGTGCCAGCAGCCCAGTAGATAGCAATCAGCCCCAGCATTTT. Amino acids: CASSPVDSNQPQHF.

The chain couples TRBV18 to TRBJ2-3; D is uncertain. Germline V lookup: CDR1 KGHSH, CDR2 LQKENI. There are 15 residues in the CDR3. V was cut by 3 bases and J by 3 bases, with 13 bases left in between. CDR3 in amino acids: CASSPSKGSTDTQYF. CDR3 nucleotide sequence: TGTGCCAGCTCACCTAGCAAGGGCTCGACAGATACGCAGTATTTT.

The CDR3 is CASSLRPGANNEQFF. For the CDR3, the DNA is TGTGCCAGCAGTTTGAGGCCTGGAGCGAACAATGAGCAGTTCTTC. J is TRBJ2-1 and V is TRBV28; no definite D call. The germline CDR1 and CDR2 sequences are MDHEN and SYDVKM. The CDR3 extends over 15 amino acids. The V gene lost 3 bases and the J gene lost 5 bases, with 14 bases spanning the gap.

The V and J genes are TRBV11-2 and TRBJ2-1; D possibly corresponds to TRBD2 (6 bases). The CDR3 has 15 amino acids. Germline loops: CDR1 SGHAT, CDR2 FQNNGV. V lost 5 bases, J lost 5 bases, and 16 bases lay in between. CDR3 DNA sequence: TGTGCCAGCAGCCCCCAGGAGGGCCGCAACAATGAGCAGTTCTTC. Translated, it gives CASSPQEGRNNEQFF.

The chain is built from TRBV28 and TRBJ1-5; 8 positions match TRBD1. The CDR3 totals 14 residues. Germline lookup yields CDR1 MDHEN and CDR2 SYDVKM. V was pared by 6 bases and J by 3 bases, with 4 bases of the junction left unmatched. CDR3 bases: TGTGCCAGCAGGAGACAGGGGACCAATCAGCCCCAGCATTTT. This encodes CASRRQGTNQPQHF.

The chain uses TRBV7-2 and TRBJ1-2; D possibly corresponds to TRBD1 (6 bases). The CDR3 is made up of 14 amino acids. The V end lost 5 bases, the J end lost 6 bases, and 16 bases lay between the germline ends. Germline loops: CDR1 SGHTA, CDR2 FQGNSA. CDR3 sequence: CASSRPDSLDGYTF. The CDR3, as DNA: TGTGCCAGCAGCCGCCCGGACAGTTTGGATGGCTACACCTTC.

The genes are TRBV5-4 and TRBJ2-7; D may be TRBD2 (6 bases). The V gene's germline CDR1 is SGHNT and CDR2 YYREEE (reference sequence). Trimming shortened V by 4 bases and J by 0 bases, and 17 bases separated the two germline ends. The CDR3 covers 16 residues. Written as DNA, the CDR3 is TGTGCCAGCAGCCCCGCGGGACTCACACCCTCCTACGAGCAGTACTTC. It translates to CASSPAGLTPSYEQYF.

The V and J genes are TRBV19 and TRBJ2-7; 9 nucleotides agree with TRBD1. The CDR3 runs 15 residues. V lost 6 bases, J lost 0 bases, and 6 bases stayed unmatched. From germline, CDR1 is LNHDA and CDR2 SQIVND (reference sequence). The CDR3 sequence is CASRSGQGYSYEQYF. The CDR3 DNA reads TGTGCCAGTAGATCGGGACAGGGCTACTCCTACGAGCAGTACTTC.

In nucleotides, the CDR3 is TGCGCCAGCAGCCAAGAAGGGACAGGGGGAAACATTCAGTACTTC. This encodes CASSQEGTGGNIQYF. The chain joins TRBV4-3 to TRBJ2-4; 11 nucleotides align to TRBD1. This CDR3 is built from 15 residues. The junction had 1 base not matched to a gene; V was cut back by 0 bases and J by 6 bases. Germline CDR1 is LGHNA and CDR2 is YSLEER.

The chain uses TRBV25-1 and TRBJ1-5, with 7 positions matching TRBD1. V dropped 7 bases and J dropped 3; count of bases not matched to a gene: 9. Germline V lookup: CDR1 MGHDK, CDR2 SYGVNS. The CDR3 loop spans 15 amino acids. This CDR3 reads CASTDKGADNQPQHF. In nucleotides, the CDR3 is TGTGCCAGCACCGATAAGGGGGCTGACAATCAGCCCCAGCATTTT.

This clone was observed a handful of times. CDR3 in amino acids: CASSRQRGEKLFF. The CDR3 DNA is TGTGCCAGTAGTCGCCAGAGAGGTGAAAAACTGTTTTTT. The V call is TRBV19, the J call TRBJ1-4; D not certain. V was cut by 5 bases and J by 7 bases, with 11 bases left in between. This CDR3 region has 13 residues. Germline V gene data show CDR1 as LNHDA and CDR2 as SQIVND (reference sequence).

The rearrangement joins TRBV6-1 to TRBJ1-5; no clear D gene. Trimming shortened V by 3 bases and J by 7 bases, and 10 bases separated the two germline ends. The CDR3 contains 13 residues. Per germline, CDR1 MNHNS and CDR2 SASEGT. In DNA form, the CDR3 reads TGTGCCAGCAGTGAGAGGATTAGACAGCCCCAGCATTTT. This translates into CASSERIRQPQHF.